The 25 T cell receptor beta chains below were found in one sample sequenced in a study of T-cell memory formation after mild COVID-19. TCRdb re-called the 5' RACE reads with MiXCR, one entry per CDR3 protein. The data contain 400,000 to 500,000 distinct CDR3 sequences, less than 25% of them singletons. Sequenced sample: PBMCs or a T cell subset sorted from them (not recorded which). These receptors all come from an adult woman who had mild COVID-19 (a few samples of this study predate the infection). Cell type and time point are not known.

The chain couples TRBV7-2 to TRBJ1-2, with 7 bases identical to TRBD1. V lost 2 bases, J lost 1 base, and 1 base stayed unmatched. Germline V CDR1 and CDR2: SGHTA, FQGNSA. The CDR3 contains 14 residues. The CDR3 DNA reads as TGTGCCAGCAGCTTAAGACAGGGTAACTATGGCTACACCTTC. It yields the protein CASSLRQGNYGYTF.

In its sample, this clonotype was seen a few times. This chain uses TRBV12-5 with TRBJ2-5, with D hard to call. The length of the CDR3 is 15 residues. Between the trimmed V and J ends, which lost 1 base and 0 bases, there was a span of 9 bases. The germline V gene encodes CDR1 LGHNT and CDR2 FRNRAP. The CDR3 sequence is CASGLATNYQETQYF. CDR3 DNA: TGTGCTAGTGGTTTGGCTACTAATTACCAAGAGACCCAGTACTTC.

This clonotype was seen only a few times. The chain uses TRBV4-2 and TRBJ2-1; D is unclear. The V gene lost 1 base and the J gene lost 10 bases, with 14 bases spanning the gap. Germline values: CDR1 LGHNA, CDR2 YNFKEQ. This CDR3 has 14 residues. CDR3 in amino acids: CASSQGGRQKEQFF. The CDR3 DNA reads TGTGCCAGCAGCCAAGGCGGACGGCAGAAAGAGCAGTTCTTC.

The chain combines TRBV29-1 with TRBJ1-2; D perhaps matches TRBD1 (5 bases). The CDR3 is 11 amino acids. Germline CDR1 reads SQVTM; CDR2 reads ANQGSEA. Deletions cut 5 bases from V and 2 bases from J, with 6 bases between. CDR3 nucleotide sequence: TGCAGCGTTCACAGGAACTATGGCTACACCTTC. It encodes CSVHRNYGYTF.

The chain carries TRBV15 and TRBJ2-5, with 8 bases that match TRBD2. This CDR3 has 17 amino acids. V lost 0 bases, J lost 9 bases, and 15 bases stayed unmatched. Germline V gene sequence: CDR1 LNHNV, CDR2 YYDKDF (reference sequence). The chain's CDR3 is CATSRDRDGGATTAQYF. For the CDR3, the DNA is TGTGCCACCAGCAGAGATCGGGACGGGGGGGCCACGACGGCCCAGTACTTC.

This clonotype was recorded at least ten times. The V and J genes are TRBV5-1 and TRBJ2-2, with D perhaps TRBD2 (5 bases). The CDR3 length is 18 residues. Trimming stripped 0 bases from V and 3 bases from J, with 18 bases between. From germline, CDR1 is SGHRS and CDR2 YFSETQ. CDR3 nucleotide sequence: TGCGCCAGCAGCTTGGCTCCCACCCTAGCAGGCTACACCGGGGAGCTGTTTTTT. Translation: CASSLAPTLAGYTGELFF.

The rearrangement links TRBV29-1 to TRBJ2-5; 9 nucleotides agree with TRBD1. The germline V gene encodes CDR1 SQVTM and CDR2 ANQGSEA. This CDR3 has 12 amino acids. The J segment lost 4 bases and the V segment lost 6 bases, leaving 3 bases of the junction unmatched. Written as DNA, the CDR3 is TGCAGCGTGGGGACAGGGTCAGAGACCCAGTACTTC. Encoded protein: CSVGTGSETQYF.

V is TRBV2 and J is TRBJ1-5; D is ambiguous. The CDR3 is made up of 14 amino acids. Looked up from germline, CDR1 is SNHLY and CDR2 is FYNNEI. The V end was cut by 4 bases, the J end by 10 bases, with 17 bases between. CDR3 loop: CASSARTSSAPQHF. In nucleotides, the CDR3 is TGTGCCAGCAGTGCCAGGACCTCATCAGCCCCCCAGCATTTT. Full variable domain (rest looked up from reference TRBV2 and TRBJ1-5): EPEVTQTPSHQVTQMGQEVILRCVPISNHLYFYWYRQILGQKVEFLVSFYNNEISEKSEIFDDQFSVERPDGSNFTLKIRSTKLEDSAMYFCASSARTSSAPQHFGDGTRLSIL.

This clonotype has only a few counts. This chain connects TRBV9 to TRBJ2-6; D not certain. The V gene's germline CDR1 is SGDLS and CDR2 YYNGEE. The CDR3 consists of 14 residues. Trimming removed 1 base at V and 2 bases at J, with 4 bases between. CDR3 DNA sequence: TGTGCCAGCAGCGTAAACACTGGGGCCAACGTCCTGACTTTC. The encoded protein is CASSVNTGANVLTF. Supplemented by reference TRBV9 and TRBJ2-6, the full variable domain reads DSGVTQTPKHLITATGQRVTLRCSPRSGDLSVYWYQQSLDQGLQFLIQYYNGEERAKGNILERFSAQQFPDLHSELNLSSLELGDSALYFCASSVNTGANVLTFGAGSRLTVL.

This clonotype was detected a few times. The rearrangement links TRBV18 to TRBJ2-7; 7 bases agree with TRBD2. Unmatched junction bases numbered 4, after V lost 0 bases and J lost 5 bases. The CDR3 runs 14 residues. Germline V gene lookup returns CDR1 KGHSH and CDR2 LQKENI. CDR3 in amino acids: CASSPPGGYDEQYF. CDR3 in DNA: TGTGCCAGCTCACCACCGGGAGGGTATGACGAGCAGTACTTC.

The chain uses TRBV20-1 and TRBJ1-5, with 8 bases identical to TRBD1. V trimming: 2 bases; J trimming: 0 bases; junction bases outside the gene matches: 3. Germline CDR1 and CDR2: DFQATT and SNEGSKA (reference sequence). The CDR3 runs 15 residues. The CDR3 DNA reads TGCAGTGCTAGATTGACAGGGGATAGCAATCAGCCCCAGCATTTT. The encoded protein is CSARLTGDSNQPQHF.

The rearrangement links TRBV9 to TRBJ2-3; tentatively, D is TRBD1 (5 bases). Germline CDR1 is SGDLS and CDR2 is YYNGEE. This CDR3 is 13 amino acids long. Trimming removed 6 bases at V and 1 base at J, with 9 bases between. The CDR3 protein is CASTPRGTDTQYF. The CDR3 coding sequence is TGTGCCAGCACCCCCAGGGGCACAGATACGCAGTATTTT.

The chain recombines TRBV5-1 with TRBJ1-6, with 7 bases identical to TRBD1. The ends lost 4 bases at V and 5 bases at J; junction bases unmatched: 6. The CDR3 runs to 15 residues. The germline gives CDR1 SGHRS, CDR2 YFSETQ. CDR3 sequence (DNA): TGCGCCAGCAGCCGGGACAGACCGGATAATTCACCCCTCCACTTT. Translation gives CASSRDRPDNSPLHF. Drawing the rest from reference TRBV5-1 and TRBJ1-6, the complete variable domain is KAGVTQTPRYLIKTRGQQVTLSCSPISGHRSVSWYQQTPGQGLQFLFEYFSETQRNKGNFPGRFSGRQFSNSRSEMNVSTLELGDSALYLCASSRDRPDNSPLHFGNGTRLTVT.

The chain recombines TRBV19 with TRBJ1-2, with D perhaps TRBD1 (5 bases). The CDR3 sequence is 19 residues long. The germline V gene has CDR1 LNHDA and CDR2 SQIVND (reference sequence). Trimming cost V 3 bases and J 0 bases, with 23 bases left between them. CDR3 in amino acids: CASSIIPAFRDVANYGYTF. In DNA, the CDR3 is TGTGCCAGTAGTATTATCCCCGCTTTCCGGGACGTCGCTAACTATGGCTACACCTTC.

In this sample, this clonotype turned up a few times. This chain uses TRBV9 with TRBJ2-1; TRBD2 matches 7 bases. Germline values: CDR1 SGDLS, CDR2 YYNGEE. The CDR3 is made up of 17 amino acids. V shed 2 bases, J shed 4 bases, and the junction held 12 bases outside the gene matches. The CDR3, as DNA: TGTGCCAGCAGCGTCTCCCCTTCTCCTAGCGGATACAATGAGCAGTTCTTC. It yields the protein CASSVSPSPSGYNEQFF.

The chain has TRBV10-3 and TRBJ2-1, with D uncertain. V shed 2 bases and J shed 6 bases, with 5 bases lying between them. CDR1 and CDR2 (germline): ENHRY, SYGVKD. The CDR3 covers 12 residues. The CDR3 coding sequence is TGTGCCATCAGTGAGGTGGGCAATGAGCAGTTCTTC. It translates to CAISEVGNEQFF.

The rearrangement uses TRBV6-5 and TRBJ2-5; perhaps TRBD2 as D (6 bases). CDR3 length: 15 residues. Per germline, CDR1 MNHEY and CDR2 SVGAGI. The V end lost 7 bases, the J end lost 0 bases, and 15 bases lay between the germline ends. The CDR3 bases are TGTGCCAGCACCCCCGCGGGAAAGTACCAAGAGACCCAGTACTTC. Protein: CASTPAGKYQETQYF.

The chain employs TRBV9 and TRBJ1-1; TRBD1 matches at 7 bases. The germline V gene has CDR1 SGDLS and CDR2 YYNGEE. The CDR3 totals 15 residues. J gave up 1 base and V 3 bases, and 6 bases lay outside the gene matches. The CDR3: CASSGGGAWNTEAFF. The CDR3 region has the DNA TGTGCCAGCAGCGGAGGGGGCGCGTGGAACACTGAAGCTTTCTTT.

The rearrangement links TRBV24-1 to TRBJ1-1; D is perhaps TRBD1 (5 bases). Trimming removed 3 bases from V and 12 bases from J, with 13 bases in between. CDR1 KGHDR and CDR2 SFDVKD come from the germline V gene. The CDR3 loop spans 12 amino acids. CDR3 sequence: CATSDGTLQTFF. The CDR3 coding sequence is TGTGCCACCAGTGATGGGACCCTTCAAACTTTCTTT.

The rearrangement uses TRBV9 and TRBJ2-7; TRBD1 matches 8 bases. The V and J ends lost 3 bases and 4 bases, in that order; junction bases with no gene match: 12. The CDR3 extends over 16 amino acids. Germline loops: CDR1 SGDLS, CDR2 YYNGEE. The CDR3 loop reads CASSGHPGTGDYEQYF. DNA for the CDR3: TGTGCCAGCAGCGGACACCCCGGGACAGGAGATTACGAGCAGTACTTC.

This clonotype was counted between two and nine times. The rearrangement links TRBV9 to TRBJ2-3, with 7 bases matching TRBD2. CDR3 length: 15 amino acids. J lost 5 bases, V lost 2 bases, and 8 bases had no gene match. The V gene's germline CDR1 is SGDLS and CDR2 YYNGEE. CDR3 nucleotides: TGTGCCAGCAGCGTTAGCACGGGGAGGGGAGATACGCAGTATTTT. This gives the protein CASSVSTGRGDTQYF.

The chain carries TRBV5-4 and TRBJ2-7, with 10 bases lining up with TRBD2. The CDR3 runs 15 residues. From germline, CDR1 is SGHNT and CDR2 YYREEE (reference sequence). The J segment lost 9 bases and the V segment lost 4 bases, leaving 13 bases of the junction unmatched. The CDR3 region has the DNA TGTGCCAGCAGCCCACAGGGGGGACTAGCGCCATTGCAGTACTTC. Amino acid sequence: CASSPQGGLAPLQYF.

This clonotype appeared a few times. The V and J genes are TRBV12-3 or TRBV12-4 and TRBJ1-2; D unclear. The V and J ends lost 6 bases and 1 base respectively, with 12 bases between them. CDR3 size: 14 residues. The CDR3 sequence is CASRGPKGNYGYTF. Here the CDR3 DNA reads TGTGCCAGCAGGGGTCCCAAGGGTAACTATGGCTACACCTTC.

This clonotype was seen many times. A junction boundary mismatches the germline segment, possibly from a read error. J is TRBJ2-7 and V is TRBV5-1; D not resolved. The CDR3 loop spans 12 amino acids. Germline V gives CDR1 SGHRS, CDR2 YFSETQ. The CDR3 spells CASSSGGYEQYF. The DNA for the CDR3 is TGTGCCAGCAGTTCCGGCGGCTACGAGCAGTACTTC.

This clonotype occurred a few times. The chain recombines TRBV16 with TRBJ2-1; D not resolved. The CDR3 runs to 12 residues. V dropped 3 bases and J dropped 7 bases, with 7 bases sitting between them. The germline V gene has CDR1 KGHSY and CDR2 FQNENV. CDR3: CASSQRWNEQFF. CDR3 sequence (DNA): TGTGCCAGCAGCCAGAGGTGGAATGAGCAGTTCTTC.